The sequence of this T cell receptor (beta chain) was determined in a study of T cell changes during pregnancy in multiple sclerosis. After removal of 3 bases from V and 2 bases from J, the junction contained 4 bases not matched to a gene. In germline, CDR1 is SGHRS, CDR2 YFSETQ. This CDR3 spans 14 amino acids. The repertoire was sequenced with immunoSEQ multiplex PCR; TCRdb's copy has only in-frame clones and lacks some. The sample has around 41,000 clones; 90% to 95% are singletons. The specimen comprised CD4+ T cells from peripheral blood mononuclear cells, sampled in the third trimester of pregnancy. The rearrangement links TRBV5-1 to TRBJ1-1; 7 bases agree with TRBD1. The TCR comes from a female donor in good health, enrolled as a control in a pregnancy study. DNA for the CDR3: TGCGCCAGCAGCTGGACAGGCGACAACACTGAAGCTTTCTTT. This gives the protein CASSWTGDNTEAFF. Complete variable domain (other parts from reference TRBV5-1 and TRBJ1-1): KAGVTQTPRYLIKTRGQQVTLSCSPISGHRSVSWYQQTPGQGLQFLFEYFSETQRNKGNFPGRFSGRQFSNSRSEMNVSTLELGDSALYLCASSWTGDNTEAFFGQGTRLTVV.